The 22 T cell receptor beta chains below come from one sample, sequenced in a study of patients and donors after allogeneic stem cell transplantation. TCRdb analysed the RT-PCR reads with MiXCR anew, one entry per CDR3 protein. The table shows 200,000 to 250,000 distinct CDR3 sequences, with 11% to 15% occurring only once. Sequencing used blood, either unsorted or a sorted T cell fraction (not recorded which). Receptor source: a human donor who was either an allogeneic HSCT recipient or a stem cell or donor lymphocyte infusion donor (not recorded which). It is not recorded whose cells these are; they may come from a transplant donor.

The CDR3 coding sequence is TGTGCCACCAGCAGAGACAGTATGAACACTGAAGCTTTCTTT. This encodes CATSRDSMNTEAFF. This chain uses TRBV15 with TRBJ1-1; D remains unclear. The CDR3 contains 14 residues. In germline, CDR1 is LNHNV, CDR2 YYDKDF (reference sequence). The V end was cut by 0 bases, the J end by 0 bases, with 5 bases between.

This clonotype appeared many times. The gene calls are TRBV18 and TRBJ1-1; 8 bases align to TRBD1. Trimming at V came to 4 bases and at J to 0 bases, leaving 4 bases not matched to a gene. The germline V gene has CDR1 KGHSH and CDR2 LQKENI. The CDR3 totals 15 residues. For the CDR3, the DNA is TGTGCCAGCTCACAAAAGACAGGGGTGAACACTGAAGCTTTCTTT. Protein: CASSQKTGVNTEAFF. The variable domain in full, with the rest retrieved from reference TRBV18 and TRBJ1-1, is NAGVMQNPRHLVRRRGQEARLRCSPMKGHSHVYWYRQLPEEGLKFMVYLQKENIIDESGMPKERFSAEFPKEGPSILRIQQVVRGDSAAYFCASSQKTGVNTEAFFGQGTRLTVV.

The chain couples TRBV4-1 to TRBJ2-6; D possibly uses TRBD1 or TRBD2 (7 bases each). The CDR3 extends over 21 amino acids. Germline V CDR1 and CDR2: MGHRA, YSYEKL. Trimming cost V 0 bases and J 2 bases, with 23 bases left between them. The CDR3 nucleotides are TGCGCCAGCAGCCAAGAGGGAGGGGGCGCCCTAGGGTACGCTGGGGCCAACGTCCTGACTTTC. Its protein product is CASSQEGGGALGYAGANVLTF.

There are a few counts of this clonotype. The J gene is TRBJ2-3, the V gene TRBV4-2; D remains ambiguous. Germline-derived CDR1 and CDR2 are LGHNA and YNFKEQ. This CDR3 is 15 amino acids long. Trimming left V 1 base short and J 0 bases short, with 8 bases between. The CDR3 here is CASSQAQESTDTQYF. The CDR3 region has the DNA TGTGCCAGCAGCCAAGCTCAGGAAAGCACAGATACGCAGTATTTT.

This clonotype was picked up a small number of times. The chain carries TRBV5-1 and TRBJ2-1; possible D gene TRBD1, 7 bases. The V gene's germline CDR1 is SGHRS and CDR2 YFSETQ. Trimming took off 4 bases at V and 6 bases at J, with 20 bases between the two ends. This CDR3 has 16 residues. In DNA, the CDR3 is TGCGCCAGCAGCCCGGGGGACAGCCTTAAGGCCAATGAGCAGTTCTTC. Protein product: CASSPGDSLKANEQFF.

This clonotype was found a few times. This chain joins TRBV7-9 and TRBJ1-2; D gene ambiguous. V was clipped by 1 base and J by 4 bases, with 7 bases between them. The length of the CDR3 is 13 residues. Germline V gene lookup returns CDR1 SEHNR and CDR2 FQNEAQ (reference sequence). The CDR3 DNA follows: TGTGCCAGCAGCTTAGTGGCAACCTATGGCTACACCTTC. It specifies CASSLVATYGYTF.

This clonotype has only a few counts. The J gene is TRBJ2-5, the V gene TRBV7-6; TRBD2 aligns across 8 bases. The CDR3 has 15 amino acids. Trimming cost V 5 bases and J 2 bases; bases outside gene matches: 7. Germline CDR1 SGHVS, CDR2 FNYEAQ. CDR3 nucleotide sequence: TGTGCCAGCAGCCCTACCGGGACTAGACAAGAGACCCAGTACTTC. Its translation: CASSPTGTRQETQYF.

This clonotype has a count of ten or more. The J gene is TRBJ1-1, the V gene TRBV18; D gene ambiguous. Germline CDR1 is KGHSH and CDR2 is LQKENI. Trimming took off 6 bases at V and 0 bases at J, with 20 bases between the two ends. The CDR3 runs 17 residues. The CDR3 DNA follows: TGTGCCAGCTCTCAAGCGGGCCCCGGAAATGTGAACACTGAAGCTTTCTTT. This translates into CASSQAGPGNVNTEAFF.

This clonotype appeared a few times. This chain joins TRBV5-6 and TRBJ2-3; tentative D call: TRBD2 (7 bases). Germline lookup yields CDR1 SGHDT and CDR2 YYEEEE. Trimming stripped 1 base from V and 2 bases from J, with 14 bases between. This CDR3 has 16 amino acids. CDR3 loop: CASSLSRGAHTDTQYF. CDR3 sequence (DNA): TGTGCCAGCAGCTTGAGTCGGGGGGCGCACACAGATACGCAGTATTTT. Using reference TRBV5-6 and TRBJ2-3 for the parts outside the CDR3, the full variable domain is DAGVTQSPTHLIKTRGQQVTLRCSPKSGHDTVSWYQQALGQGPQFIFQYYEEEERQRGNFPDRFSGHQFPNYSSELNVNALLLGDSALYLCASSLSRGAHTDTQYFGPGTRLTVL.

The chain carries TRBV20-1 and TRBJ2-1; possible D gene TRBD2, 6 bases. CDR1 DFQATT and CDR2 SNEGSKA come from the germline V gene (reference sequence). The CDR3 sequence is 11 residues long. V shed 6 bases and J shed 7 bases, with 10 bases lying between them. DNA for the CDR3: TGCAGTGCCCTAGCGAGGAATGAGCAGTTCTTC. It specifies CSALARNEQFF.

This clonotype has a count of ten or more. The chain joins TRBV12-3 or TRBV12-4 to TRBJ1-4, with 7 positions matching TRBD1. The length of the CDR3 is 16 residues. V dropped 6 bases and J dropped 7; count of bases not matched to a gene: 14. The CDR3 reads CASSLTEGAGREKLFF. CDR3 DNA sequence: TGTGCCAGCAGCCTCACAGAGGGGGCCGGGCGTGAAAAACTGTTTTTT.

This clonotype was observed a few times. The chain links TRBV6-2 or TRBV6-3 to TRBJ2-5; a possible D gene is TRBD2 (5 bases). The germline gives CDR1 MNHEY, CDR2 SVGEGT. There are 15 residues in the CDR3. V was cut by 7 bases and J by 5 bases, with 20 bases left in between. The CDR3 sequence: CASTPIAGVGETQYF. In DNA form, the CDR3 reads TGTGCCAGCACCCCGATAGCCGGGGTAGGGGAGACCCAGTACTTC.

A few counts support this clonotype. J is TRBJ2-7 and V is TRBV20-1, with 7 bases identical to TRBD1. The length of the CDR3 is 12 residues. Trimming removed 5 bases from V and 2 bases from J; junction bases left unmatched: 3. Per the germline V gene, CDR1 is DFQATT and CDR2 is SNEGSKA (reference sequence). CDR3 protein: CSASDRAYEQYF. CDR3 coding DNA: TGCAGTGCTTCAGACAGGGCCTACGAGCAGTACTTC.

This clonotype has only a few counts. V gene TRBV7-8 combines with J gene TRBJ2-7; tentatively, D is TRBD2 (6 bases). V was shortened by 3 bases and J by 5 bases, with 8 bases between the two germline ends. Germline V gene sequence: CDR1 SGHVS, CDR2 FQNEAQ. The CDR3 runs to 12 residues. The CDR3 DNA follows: TGTGCCAGCAGCTTTAGGGAGGACGAGCAGTACTTC. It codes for CASSFREDEQYF.

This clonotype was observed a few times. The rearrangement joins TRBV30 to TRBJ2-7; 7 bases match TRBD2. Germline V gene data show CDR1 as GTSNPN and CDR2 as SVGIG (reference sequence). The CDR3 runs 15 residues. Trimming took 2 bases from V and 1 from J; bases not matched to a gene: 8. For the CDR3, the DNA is TGTGCCTGGAGTTCATTCGGCGGGAGTTCCTACGAGCAGTACTTC. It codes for CAWSSFGGSSYEQYF.

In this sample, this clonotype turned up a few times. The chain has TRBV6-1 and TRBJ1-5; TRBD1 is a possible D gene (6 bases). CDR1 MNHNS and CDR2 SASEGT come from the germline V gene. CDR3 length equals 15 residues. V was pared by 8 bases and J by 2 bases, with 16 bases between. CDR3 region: CASAGGGSGNQPQHF. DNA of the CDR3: TGTGCCAGCGCCGGAGGGGGGTCCGGCAATCAGCCCCAGCATTTT.

The CDR3 reads CASSILTGGSGYTF. CDR3 coding DNA: TGTGCCAGCAGCATACTAACAGGGGGTAGTGGCTACACCTTC. This chain connects TRBV7-9 to TRBJ1-2; 8 bases line up with TRBD1. V lost 5 bases and J lost 7; bases outside the gene matches: 9. The CDR3 contains 14 residues. Germline CDR1 is SEHNR and CDR2 is FQNEAQ (reference sequence). Full variable domain (missing parts from reference TRBV7-9 and TRBJ1-2): DTGVSQNPRHKITKRGQNVTFRCDPISEHNRLYWYRQTLGQGPEFLTYFQNEAQLEKSRLLSDRFSAERPKGSFSTLEIQRTEQGDSAMYLCASSILTGGSGYTFGSGTRLTVV.

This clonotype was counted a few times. CDR3 amino acids: CSVEEARGTDTQYF. The CDR3 nucleotides read TGCAGCGTTGAAGAAGCCAGAGGGACAGATACGCAGTATTTT. This chain joins TRBV29-1 and TRBJ2-3; TRBD2 is a possible D gene (5 bases). V was shortened by 0 bases and J by 3 bases, with 10 bases between the two germline ends. Looked up from germline, CDR1 is SQVTM and CDR2 is ANQGSEA. The CDR3 runs to 14 residues.

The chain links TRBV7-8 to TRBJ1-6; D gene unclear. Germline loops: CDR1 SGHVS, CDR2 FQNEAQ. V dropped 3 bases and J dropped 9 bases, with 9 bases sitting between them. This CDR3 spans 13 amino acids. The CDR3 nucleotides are TGTGCCAGCAGCTTCGACGTCCCTTCACCCCTCCACTTT. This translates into CASSFDVPSPLHF.

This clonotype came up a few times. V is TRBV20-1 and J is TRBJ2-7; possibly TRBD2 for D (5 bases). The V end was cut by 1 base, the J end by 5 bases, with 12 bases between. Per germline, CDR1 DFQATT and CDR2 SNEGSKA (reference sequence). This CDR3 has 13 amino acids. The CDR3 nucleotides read TGCAGTGCTAGAGGCGGGTCCCTAAACGAGCAGTACTTC. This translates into CSARGGSLNEQYF.

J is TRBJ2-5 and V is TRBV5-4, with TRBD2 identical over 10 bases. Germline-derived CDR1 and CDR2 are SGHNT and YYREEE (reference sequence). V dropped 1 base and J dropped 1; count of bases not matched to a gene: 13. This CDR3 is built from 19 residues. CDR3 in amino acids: CASSLWLAGANRGQETQYF. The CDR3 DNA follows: TGTGCCAGCAGCTTGTGGCTAGCGGGGGCTAATAGGGGCCAAGAGACCCAGTACTTC.

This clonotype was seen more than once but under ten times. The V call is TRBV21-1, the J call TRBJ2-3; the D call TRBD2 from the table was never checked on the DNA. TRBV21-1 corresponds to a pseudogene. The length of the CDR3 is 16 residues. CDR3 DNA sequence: TGTGCCAGCAGCAAAAGAGGAGGGTACAGCACAGATACGCAGTATTTT. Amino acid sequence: CASSKRGGYSTDTQYF.